These T cell receptor beta chains were read from a single sample in a study of cytomegalovirus exposure and HLA in healthy donors. Repertoires were generated with immunoSEQ multiplex PCR, while TCRdb's copy carries only in-frame clones and drops some. This table has 150,000 to 200,000 clones, over 75% appearing once. The sample was PBMCs. Source of these receptors: a woman between 50 and 59 years old in good health and CMV-seronegative. The CDR3 runs from the conserved cysteine through the conserved F or W. The D gene is left open where the match is weak. Only part of the rows carry a size: once, few, many, or a class if the clone is expanded.

j_gene | d_gene | abundance | v_gene | CDR3nt | CDR3aa
TRBJ2-5 | TRBD2 | NA | TRBV5-1 | TGCGCCAGCAGCTCGACTAGCGGGAGTGAGACCCAGTACTTC | CASSSTSGSETQYF
TRBJ2-5 | NA | NA | TRBV6-5 | TGTGCCAGCAGTCCCCAGCCGGGTACCCAAGAGACCCAGTACTTC | CASSPQPGTQETQYF
TRBJ1-6 | NA | few | TRBV13 | TGTGCCAGCAAGTTCAGGGGCGACAATTCACCCCTCCACTTT | CASKFRGDNSPLHF
TRBJ2-7 | TRBD1 | once | TRBV7-9 | TGTGCCAGCAGCTTAGAACAGGGGGCTACCTACGAGCAGTACTTC | CASSLEQGATYEQYF
TRBJ2-7 | TRBD2 | NA | TRBV5-1 | TGCGCCAGCAGCTTCGGAGGAGGGACTACTTCCTACGAGCAGTACTTC | CASSFGGGTTSYEQYF
TRBJ1-2 | TRBD1 | NA | TRBV6-1 | TGTGCTACAGCAACCCAGGGGGTCTATGGCTACACCTTC | CATATQGVYGYTF
TRBJ1-3 | NA | NA | TRBV19 | TGTGCCAGTAGTGACAGGAGCTCTGGAAACACCATATATTTT | CASSDRSSGNTIYF
TRBJ2-7 | TRBD1 | NA | TRBV5-1 | TGCGCCAGCAGCTTGGGACAGGGGGCGTATTACGAGCAGTACTTC | CASSLGQGAYYEQYF
TRBJ2-7 | NA | NA | TRBV11-2 | TGTGCCAGCAGCTCGGACACCTTATACGAGCAGTACTTC | CASSSDTLYEQYF
TRBJ2-3 | TRBD2 | NA | TRBV29-1 | TGCAGCGTCGCGACTAGCGGGAGGACAGATACGCAGTATTTT | CSVATSGRTDTQYF
TRBJ2-3 | NA | NA | TRBV13 | TGTGCCAGCAGCTTAGCCCTCACAGATACGCAGTATTTT | CASSLALTDTQYF
TRBJ1-3 | TRBD1 | NA | TRBV28 | TGTGCCAGCAGTCCCGCCGGGACAGCAGGAAACACCATATATTTT | CASSPAGTAGNTIYF
TRBJ1-1 | TRBD1 | NA | TRBV5-1 | TGCGCCAGCAGCATCAGGGGGGACACTGAAGCTTTCTTT | CASSIRGDTEAFF
TRBJ1-5 | NA | NA | TRBV28 | TGTGCCAGCAGTTCATACCAATCAGGGCCCCAGCATTTT | CASSSYQSGPQHF
TRBJ2-2 | TRBD1 | once | TRBV28 | TGTGCCAGCAGGGCGACAGGGGTGGGAACCGGGGAGCTGTTTTTT | CASRATGVGTGELFF
TRBJ1-5 | TRBD1 | NA | TRBV19 | TGTGCCAGTAGTATAGATCTGGGGACAGGCAATCAGCCCCAGCATTTT | CASSIDLGTGNQPQHF
TRBJ2-1 | TRBD2 | NA | TRBV5-4 | TGTGCCAGCAGCTCTTCTAGCGGGAGAAGGGATGAGCAGTTCTTC | CASSSSSGRRDEQFF
TRBJ2-2 | NA | NA | TRBV6-6 | TGTGCCAGCAGCTACCAGGACGGGGAGCTGTTTTTT | CASSYQDGELFF
TRBJ1-5 | TRBD1 | NA | TRBV18 | TGTGCCAGCTCACCACAGGGGACAGGACAGCCCCAGCATTTT | CASSPQGTGQPQHF